This entry lists 5 T cell receptor beta chains sequenced from one sample in a study of T-cell memory formation after mild COVID-19. TCRdb analysed the 5' RACE reads with MiXCR anew, one entry per CDR3 protein. The sample yields fewer than 350,000 distinct CDR3 sequences, about a sixth seen once. The sequenced material came from PBMCs or a T cell subset sorted from them (not recorded which). Source of these receptors: a man aged 18 to 29 who had mild COVID-19 (a few samples of this study predate the infection). Cell type and time point are not known.

The chain is built from TRBV7-2 and TRBJ1-1; perhaps TRBD1 as D (6 bases). The CDR3 runs 14 residues. Trimming shortened V by 5 bases and J by 3 bases, and 13 bases separated the two germline ends. Looked up from germline, CDR1 is SGHTA and CDR2 is FQGNSA. In DNA, the CDR3 is TGTGCCAGCAGCGCCGGAGGGGGGCACACTGAAGCTTTCTTT. Its translation is CASSAGGGHTEAFF.

This sequence joins TRBV15 and TRBJ2-7; D may be TRBD1 (6 bases). The length of the CDR3 is 13 residues. V shed 2 bases and J shed 5 bases, with 10 bases lying between them. Per the germline V gene, CDR1 is LNHNV and CDR2 is YYDKDF (reference sequence). The CDR3 sequence is CATSRTGRHEQYV. In nucleotides, the CDR3 is TGTGCCACCAGCAGAACAGGGCGCCACGAGCAGTACGTC.

The rearrangement links TRBV7-2 to TRBJ2-7, with D perhaps matching TRBD2 (6 bases). The ends were cut back, 4 bases at V and 10 bases at J, with 20 bases in the middle. The CDR3 sequence is 14 residues long. Germline V gene data show CDR1 as SGHTA and CDR2 as FQGNSA. The CDR3 protein is CASSSIGGARNQYF. The DNA for the CDR3 is TGTGCCAGCAGCTCAATAGGCGGGGCGCGGAACCAGTACTTC.

This clonotype came up a few times. The rearrangement uses TRBV6-2 or TRBV6-3 and TRBJ2-7; D assignment may be TRBD1 or TRBD2 (5 bases each). The CDR3 totals 16 residues. Trimming cost V 2 bases and J 7 bases, with 21 bases left between them. Germline assignment: CDR1 MNHEY and CDR2 SVGEGT. CDR3 sequence: CASSYLHTGTRPEQYF. The CDR3 nucleotides read TGTGCCAGCAGTTACCTCCATACCGGGACGAGGCCGGAGCAGTACTTC.

The gene calls are TRBV7-3 and TRBJ1-1; the D gene is possibly TRBD1 (5 bases). CDR3 length: 13 residues. V lost 2 bases and J 10 bases, leaving 14 bases between the germline ends. Germline CDR1 and CDR2: SGHTA and FQGTGA. CDR3 protein: CASSLSAGTRAFF. The CDR3 nucleotides read TGTGCCAGCAGCTTATCGGCGGGGACGAGAGCTTTCTTT.